The T cell receptor (beta chain) described here comes from a study of early T cells in non-severe SARS-CoV-2 infection. As for the study in general: Chains were not paired, and sequencing was done on bulk RNA from unsorted whole blood. Study-wide findings and caveats: Private and CD4 specificities were missed by VDJdb matching, skewed to anti-spike CD8.

By frequency in the sample, this clonotype is medium-sized. Its antigen is still unknown. cDNA molecules, individually, were tagged with unique molecular identifiers. TCRdb independently ran MiXCR on the 5' RACE reads; one entry per CDR3 protein. The sample holds about 20,000 distinct CDR3 sequences, about 4% seen once. The clonotype was recovered from an adult who was a healthcare worker with PCR-confirmed SARS-CoV-2 infection or an uninfected control (not recorded which). The sample was whole blood.

CDR3 DNA: TGTGCCAGTAGTATAGAGGGGACTAGCTCCTACAATGAGCAGTTCTTC. Amino acid sequence: CASSIEGTSSYNEQFF. This rearrangement joins TRBV19 to TRBJ2-1; TRBD2 matches at 8 bases. The CDR3 runs 16 residues. V shed 0 bases and J 0 bases; nucleotides not matched to a gene: 1. Looked up from germline, CDR1 is LNHDA and CDR2 is SQIVND (reference sequence).